This T cell receptor beta chain originates from a study of CD8 T cells in ankylosing spondylitis. This clonotype was counted many times. Antigen unknown. The trim removed 3 bases at V and 1 base at J, leaving 1 base unmatched. The CDR3 is 15 residues long. Germline CDR1 SGHRS, CDR2 YFSETQ. One entry per CDR3 protein, called by TCRdb with MiXCR from the 5' RACE reads. Of around 280,000 distinct CDR3 sequences listed, 15% to 25% were seen once; the top ten hold around 8%. Broader study findings: Blood from ankylosing spondylitis patients appeared to carry a characteristic roughly eight-variant TCR beta motif.

The receptor comes from a male donor with ankylosing spondylitis or in good health (not recorded which). The sample taken for sequencing was blood, either unsorted or a sorted T cell fraction (not recorded which). The chain uses TRBV5-1 and TRBJ2-2, with 9 nucleotides matching TRBD1. The CDR3 here is CASSSTGGNTGELFF. The CDR3 bases are TGCGCCAGCAGCTCGACAGGGGGGAACACCGGGGAGCTGTTTTTT.